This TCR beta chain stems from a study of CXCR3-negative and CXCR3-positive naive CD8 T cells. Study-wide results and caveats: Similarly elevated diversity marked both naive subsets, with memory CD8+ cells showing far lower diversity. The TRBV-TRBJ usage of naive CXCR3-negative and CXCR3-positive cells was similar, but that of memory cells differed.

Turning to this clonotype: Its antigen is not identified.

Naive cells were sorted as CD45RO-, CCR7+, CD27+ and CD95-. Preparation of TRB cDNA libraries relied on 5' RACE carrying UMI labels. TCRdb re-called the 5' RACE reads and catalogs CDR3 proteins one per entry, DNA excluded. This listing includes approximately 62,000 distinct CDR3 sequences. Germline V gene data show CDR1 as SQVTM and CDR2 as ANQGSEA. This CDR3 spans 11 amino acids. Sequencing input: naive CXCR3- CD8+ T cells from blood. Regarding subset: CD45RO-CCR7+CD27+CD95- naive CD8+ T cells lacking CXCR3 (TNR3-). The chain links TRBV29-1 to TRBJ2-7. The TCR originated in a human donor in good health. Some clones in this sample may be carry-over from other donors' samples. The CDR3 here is CSVEAGYEQYF.